This T cell receptor beta chain was sequenced during a study of T-cell reconstitution after alpha-beta-depleted transplantation in children. J lost 6 bases, V lost 6 bases, and 15 bases had no gene match. Germline values: CDR1 SQVTM, CDR2 ANQGSEA. The CDR3 extends over 15 amino acids. In regard to this clonotype: Its antigen is still unknown.

Findings and caveats of the study: Fresh T-cell production supplied most of the T-cell counts and diversity seen one year after transplant. Day-60 TCRbeta diversity that was high in some patients was derived from surviving recipient T cells and thymic progenitors. As was reported, about two months after transplant, alpha-beta T cells came from several hundred expanded graft clones.

Construction of the TCRbeta library involved unique molecular identifiers. TCRdb ran MiXCR on the PCR reads and lists one entry per CDR3 protein. This table holds roughly 670,000 distinct CDR3 sequences, around 13% found once. Sequenced here: PBMCs, sampled before TCRalphabeta/CD19-depleted stem cell transplant. This TCR was recovered from a girl aged 2-10 years with congenital amegakaryocytic thrombocytopenia, due to receive a stem cell transplant. The chain is built from TRBV29-1 and TRBJ1-2, with 8 nucleotides matching TRBD1. The CDR3 bases are TGCAGCGTGGAGGGGTGGTTGGGGGACAGGAATGGCTACACCTTC. Protein sequence: CSVEGWLGDRNGYTF. The full variable domain, with the rest looked up from reference TRBV29-1 and TRBJ1-2, is SAVISQKPSRDICQRGTSLTIQCQVDSQVTMMFWYRQQPGQSLTLIATANQGSEATYESGFVIDKFPISRPNLTFSTLTVSNMSPEDSSIYLCSVEGWLGDRNGYTFGSGTRLTVV.